This entry describes one T cell receptor (beta chain). Assay used: immunoSEQ multiplex PCR; TCRdb lists only in-frame clones, some missing. The sample lists under 45,000 clones, 89% seen once, with under 0.4% in the top ten. The sample belongs to a study of blood T cell repertoires in COVID-19. V trimming: 5 bases; J trimming: 7 bases; junction bases outside the gene matches: 11. Germline V gene lookup returns CDR1 SGHVS and CDR2 FNYEAQ. The CDR3 has 15 amino acids. The sample consisted of peripheral blood. This chain connects TRBV7-6 to TRBJ1-2, with TRBD1 matching 9 bases. This clonotype was sampled from a human donor in a cohort sampled during active COVID-19. The chain's CDR3 is CASSPRDRAFGGYTF. For the CDR3, the DNA is TGTGCCAGCAGCCCAAGGGACAGGGCGTTTGGTGGCTACACCTTC.